The TCR beta chain described here comes from a study of glioma-infiltrating T cells after dendritic cell vaccination. PBMC were collected before vaccination, two weeks after the third vaccination, and at progression. The study, taken as a whole, reports: Higher TCR clonality did not directly relate to longer survival. Longer survival after dendritic cell vaccination followed higher pretreatment TIL content.

As regards this clone: Its antigen is as yet unknown.

Up to 2 ug genomic DNA was used for TCRB CDR3 amplification. The method was immunoSEQ multiplex PCR; TCRdb's version includes in-frame clones alone and lacks a portion of them. The sample has about 100,000 clones, around three quarters seen once; the top ten hold about 6.5%. This TCR derives from a human donor with glioblastoma. The sequencing here drew on blood, taken before dendritic cell vaccination.

DNA for the CDR3: TGTGCCAGCAGCCTAGAGACAGGGCTTCAGACCCAGTACTTC. Its protein is CASSLETGLQTQYF. The chain employs TRBV5-6 and TRBJ2-5, with 7 positions matching TRBD1. The germline gives CDR1 SGHDT, CDR2 YYEEEE. Unmatched junction bases numbered 9, after V lost 4 bases and J lost 6 bases. This CDR3 has 14 residues.